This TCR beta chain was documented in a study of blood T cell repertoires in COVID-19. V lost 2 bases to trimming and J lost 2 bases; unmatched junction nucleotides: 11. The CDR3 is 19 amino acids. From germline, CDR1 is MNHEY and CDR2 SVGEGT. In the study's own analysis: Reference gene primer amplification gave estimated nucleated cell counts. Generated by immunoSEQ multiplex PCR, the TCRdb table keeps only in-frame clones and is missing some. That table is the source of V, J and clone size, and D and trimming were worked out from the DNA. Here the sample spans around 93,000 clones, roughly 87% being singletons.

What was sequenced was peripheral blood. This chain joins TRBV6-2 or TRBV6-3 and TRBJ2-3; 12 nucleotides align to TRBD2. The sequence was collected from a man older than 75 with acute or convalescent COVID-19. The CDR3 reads CASSYVALAGGLTTDTQYF. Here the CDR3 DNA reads TGTGCCAGCAGTTACGTGGCACTAGCGGGAGGCCTGACCACAGATACGCAGTATTTT.